The 23 T cell receptor beta chains in this list originate from one sample, sequenced in a study of blood T cell repertoires in COVID-19. Clones were read by immunoSEQ multiplex PCR, and TCRdb kept only the in-frame ones, dropping some. The data show about 200,000 clones, with around 89% seen just once and under 6.5% held by the top ten. The source material was peripheral blood. These receptors were taken from a man aged 35-49 years with active or convalescent COVID-19.

The rearrangement uses TRBV5-5 and TRBJ1-1; maybe TRBD1 (5 bases). The CDR3 covers 14 residues. Trimming removed 1 base at V and 5 bases at J, with 12 bases between. The germline CDR1 and CDR2 sequences are SGHKS and YYEKEE (reference sequence). CDR3 loop: CASSLIRVGTEAFF. The CDR3 DNA is TGTGCCAGCAGCTTGATCAGGGTCGGGACTGAAGCTTTCTTT. Full variable domain (rest looked up from reference TRBV5-5 and TRBJ1-1): DAGVTQSPTHLIKTRGQQVTLRCSPISGHKSVSWYQQVLGQGPQFIFQYYEKEERGRGNFPDRFSARQFPNYSSELNVNALLLGDSALYLCASSLIRVGTEAFFGQGTRLTVV.

The chain links TRBV12-3 or TRBV12-4 to TRBJ1-6; no firm D call. The V gene lost 2 bases and the J gene lost 5 bases, with 4 bases spanning the gap. The CDR3 is 13 residues long. The CDR3 coding sequence is TGTGCCAGCAGTTTATCCGATAATTCACCCCTCCACTTT. Translation gives CASSLSDNSPLHF.

V usage is TRBV20-1 and J usage is TRBJ1-1; TRBD1 matches 11 bases. Germline values: CDR1 DFQATT, CDR2 SNEGSKA (reference sequence). V lost 3 bases to trimming and J lost 2 bases; unmatched junction nucleotides: 8. The CDR3 has 16 residues. CDR3 loop: CSASSLGQGANTEAFF. The CDR3 nucleotides are TGCAGTGCTAGTAGTTTAGGACAGGGGGCTAACACTGAAGCTTTCTTT.

The chain uses TRBV27 and TRBJ1-4; 7 bases line up with TRBD1. Germline V lookup: CDR1 MNHEY, CDR2 SMNVEV (reference sequence). The CDR3 has 15 residues. V was pared by 2 bases and J by 4 bases, with 4 bases of the junction left unmatched. The CDR3 DNA follows: TGTGCCAGCAGTTTAATTCCAGGGGGTAATGAAAAACTGTTTTTT. Protein product: CASSLIPGGNEKLFF.

This clone was seen once. This sequence joins TRBV21-1 and TRBJ1-2; the table assigns TRBD1, which was not confirmed against the DNA. TRBV21-1 counts as a pseudogene. CDR3 length: 18 amino acids. Here the CDR3 DNA reads TGTGCCAGCACCCGGGATCGGGACAGGGGGCCTTCTAACTATGGCTACACCTTC. Protein: CASTRDRDRGPSNYGYTF.

The chain combines TRBV5-1 with TRBJ1-3; D gene ambiguous. Germline CDR1 and CDR2: SGHRS and YFSETQ. V was clipped by 0 bases and J by 3 bases, with 16 bases between them. This CDR3 contains 17 residues. The CDR3 sequence: CASSLDSRGGFGNTIYF. For the CDR3, the DNA is TGCGCCAGCAGCTTGGACAGCCGGGGAGGGTTTGGAAACACCATATATTTT.

The CDR3 here is CASGLGTVRIQPQHF. The CDR3 nucleotides are TGTGCTAGTGGTTTAGGGACAGTCCGTATTCAGCCCCAGCATTTT. The rearrangement uses TRBV12-5 and TRBJ1-5; 7 bases agree with TRBD1. CDR3 length: 15 residues. The ends lost 3 bases at V and 6 bases at J; junction bases unmatched: 8. Germline CDR1 and CDR2: LGHNT and FRNRAP.

The chain combines TRBV6-1 with TRBJ1-5; no clear D gene. V was pared by 0 bases and J by 0 bases, with 15 bases between. CDR1 and CDR2 from the germline V gene are MNHNS and SASEGT. The length of the CDR3 is 18 residues. As DNA, the CDR3 is TGTGCCAGCAGTGAAGCGGAGAGTCGGCGGTATAGCAATCAGCCCCAGCATTTT. Its protein product is CASSEAESRRYSNQPQHF.

This chain's CDR3 is CASSVALSNEKLFF. DNA of the CDR3: TGTGCCAGCAGTGTTGCGCTGAGTAATGAAAAACTGTTTTTT. This chain links TRBV28 with TRBJ1-4, with no clear D. CDR3 length: 14 residues. Per germline, CDR1 MDHEN and CDR2 SYDVKM. Trimming shortened V by 5 bases and J by 4 bases, and 11 bases separated the two germline ends.

In the case of this clone: Other DNA sequences of this sample code for an identical CDR3. The CDR3 protein is CASSLTGAGNTIYF. In nucleotides, the CDR3 is TGTGCCAGCAGCCTGACAGGGGCTGGAAACACCATATATTTT. This sequence joins TRBV7-2 and TRBJ1-3; 8 bases line up with TRBD1. The CDR3 is made up of 14 amino acids. Germline V gives CDR1 SGHTA, CDR2 FQGNSA. V shed 5 bases, J shed 2 bases, and the junction held 2 bases outside the gene matches.

This chain uses TRBV24-1 with TRBJ2-1; the D is unclear. The V end was cut by 1 base, the J end by 9 bases, with 12 bases between. The CDR3 runs to 14 residues. Germline V gene data show CDR1 as KGHDR and CDR2 as SFDVKD. CDR3 in amino acids: CATSDFGQAGEQFF. The CDR3 DNA reads as TGTGCCACCAGTGATTTTGGTCAGGCCGGTGAGCAGTTCTTC.

The chain links TRBV28 to TRBJ2-7; TRBD1 matches 12 bases. CDR3 length: 15 residues. V dropped 3 bases and J dropped 3; count of bases not matched to a gene: 3. Germline CDR1 and CDR2: MDHEN and SYDVKM. CDR3 nucleotides: TGTGCCAGCAGTTTCGGGACAGGGGGCGGCTACGAGCAGTACTTC. Translating gives CASSFGTGGGYEQYF. Combining the CDR3 with reference TRBV28 and TRBJ2-7 gives the whole variable domain DVKVTQSSRYLVKRTGEKVFLECVQDMDHENMFWYRQDPGLGLRLIYFSYDVKMKEKGDIPEGYSVSREKKERFSLILESASTNQTSMYLCASSFGTGGGYEQYFGPGTRLTVT.

The V call is TRBV7-9, the J call TRBJ1-3; D is perhaps TRBD1 (5 bases). V was pared by 2 bases and J by 5 bases, with 13 bases between. The CDR3 sequence is 15 residues long. Germline V gene sequence: CDR1 SEHNR, CDR2 FQNEAQ (reference sequence). DNA for the CDR3: TGTGCCAGCAGCTTACCCCCAGGGCCCCGAAACACCATATATTTT. This codes for CASSLPPGPRNTIYF.

Note on this clone: At one end, the junction sequence differs from germline, possibly due to a read error. The V and J genes are TRBV6-5 and TRBJ1-4, with 7 bases aligning to TRBD1. The length of the CDR3 is 14 residues. In germline, CDR1 is MNHEY, CDR2 SVGAGI. CDR3 loop: CASSDSGQNEKLFF. In DNA, the CDR3 is TGTGCCAGCAGTGACTCGGGACAGAATGAAAAACTGTTTTTT.

The rearrangement links TRBV11-3 to TRBJ2-7, with 8 nucleotides matching TRBD1. The V and J ends lost 4 bases and 4 bases, in that order; junction bases with no gene match: 6. The CDR3 is made up of 14 amino acids. Germline V gene lookup returns CDR1 SGHNT and CDR2 YENEEA. The CDR3 reads CASSSGQGRYEQYF. The CDR3 DNA follows: TGTGCCAGCAGCTCAGGACAGGGAAGGTACGAGCAGTACTTC.

In this sample, this clone turned up once. The chain is built from TRBV7-9 and TRBJ2-3; the match to TRBD2 covers 10 bases. The CDR3 is 16 residues long. The V gene end was trimmed by 5 bases and the J gene end by 0 bases; junction bases not matched to a gene: 5. Germline assignment: CDR1 SEHNR and CDR2 FQNEAQ (reference sequence). Here the CDR3 reads CASSSRTSGSTDTQYF. CDR3 coding DNA: TGTGCCAGCAGCAGCCGGACTAGCGGAAGCACAGATACGCAGTATTTT. The full variable domain, in which reference TRBV7-9 and TRBJ2-3 provide the parts outside the CDR3, is DTGVSQNPRHKITKRGQNVTFRCDPISEHNRLYWYRQTLGQGPEFLTYFQNEAQLEKSRLLSDRFSAERPKGSFSTLEIQRTEQGDSAMYLCASSSRTSGSTDTQYFGPGTRLTVL.

The CDR3 nucleotides read TGTGCCCGCCTCGGTAAAGGGGGCGAGGGCGACTATGGCTACACCTTC. This sequence encodes CARLGKGGEGDYGYTF. This sequence joins TRBV30 and TRBJ1-2, with 7 positions matching TRBD1. V lost 8 bases, J lost 3 bases, and 18 bases stayed unmatched. The CDR3 runs 16 residues. CDR1 and CDR2 (germline): GTSNPN, SVGIG (reference sequence).

V gene TRBV6-5 combines with J gene TRBJ1-6, with D maybe TRBD1 (6 bases). Trimming took off 5 bases at V and 9 bases at J, with 11 bases between the two ends. The CDR3 is made up of 13 amino acids. Germline-derived CDR1 and CDR2 are MNHEY and SVGAGI. CDR3 DNA: TGTGCCAGCAGTACAACAGGGATTTCACCCCTCCACTTT. This translates into CASSTTGISPLHF.

The V gene is TRBV7-6, the J gene TRBJ2-5; 10 bases are shared with TRBD2. Germline V CDR1 and CDR2: SGHVS, FNYEAQ. The trim removed 4 bases at V and 4 bases at J, leaving 15 bases unmatched. This CDR3 contains 18 residues. The CDR3 DNA reads TGTGCCAGCAGCTCCGCTAGGGTAGCTGGACTAGCGGTAGAGACCCAGTACTTC. Translated, it gives CASSSARVAGLAVETQYF.

The chain employs TRBV3-1 (or the pseudogene TRBV3-2) and TRBJ1-1; D ambiguous. V shed 4 bases and J shed 3 bases, with 15 bases lying between them. CDR1 LGHDT and CDR2 YNNKEL come from the germline V gene (reference sequence). CDR3 length equals 15 residues. The CDR3 sequence: CASSPHPARDTEAFF. The CDR3 DNA sequence: TGTGCCAGCAGCCCTCACCCGGCGCGGGACACTGAAGCTTTCTTT.

This clone was seen just once. The rearrangement joins TRBV14 to TRBJ2-5, with D perhaps matching TRBD2 (6 bases). The CDR3 covers 15 residues. V lost 4 bases to trimming and J lost 5 bases, with 17 bases between them. Germline-derived CDR1 and CDR2 are SGHDN and FVKESK. The CDR3 sequence is CASSRRGGAGETQYF. CDR3 coding DNA: TGTGCCAGCAGCCGGAGGGGCGGGGCCGGGGAGACCCAGTACTTC.

The V gene is TRBV6-6, the J gene TRBJ2-7; a possible D gene is TRBD1 (5 bases). This CDR3 region has 15 residues. CDR1 is MNHNY, CDR2 SVGAGI, per germline (reference sequence). Between the trimmed V and J ends, which lost 2 bases and 3 bases, there was a span of 14 bases. The CDR3 reads CASSYKTGANYEQYF. CDR3 coding DNA: TGTGCCAGCAGTTACAAAACAGGAGCAAACTACGAGCAGTACTTC.

The sample holds one count of this clone. The chain recombines TRBV6-5 with TRBJ1-1, with 10 positions matching TRBD1. With 5 bases clipped from V and 5 bases from J, the junction kept 8 bases outside the gene matches. Looked up from germline, CDR1 is MNHEY and CDR2 is SVGAGI. CDR3 length: 15 amino acids. DNA of the CDR3: TGTGCCAGCAGTCCTCGACAGGGGGCGCGGACTGAAGCTTTCTTT. It translates to CASSPRQGARTEAFF.